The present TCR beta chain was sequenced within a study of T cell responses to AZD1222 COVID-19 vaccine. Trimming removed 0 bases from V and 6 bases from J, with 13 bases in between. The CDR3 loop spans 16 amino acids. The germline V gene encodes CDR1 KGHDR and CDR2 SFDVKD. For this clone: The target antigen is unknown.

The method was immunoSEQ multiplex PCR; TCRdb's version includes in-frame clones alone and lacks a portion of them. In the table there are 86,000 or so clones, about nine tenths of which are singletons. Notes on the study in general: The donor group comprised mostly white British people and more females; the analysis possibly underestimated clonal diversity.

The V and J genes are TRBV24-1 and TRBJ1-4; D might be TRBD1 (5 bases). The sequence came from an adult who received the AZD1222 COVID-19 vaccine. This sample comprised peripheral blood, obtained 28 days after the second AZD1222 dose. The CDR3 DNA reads TGTGCCACCAGTGATTTGGGGCGGGGGACGGATGAAAAACTGTTTTTT. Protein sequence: CATSDLGRGTDEKLFF.